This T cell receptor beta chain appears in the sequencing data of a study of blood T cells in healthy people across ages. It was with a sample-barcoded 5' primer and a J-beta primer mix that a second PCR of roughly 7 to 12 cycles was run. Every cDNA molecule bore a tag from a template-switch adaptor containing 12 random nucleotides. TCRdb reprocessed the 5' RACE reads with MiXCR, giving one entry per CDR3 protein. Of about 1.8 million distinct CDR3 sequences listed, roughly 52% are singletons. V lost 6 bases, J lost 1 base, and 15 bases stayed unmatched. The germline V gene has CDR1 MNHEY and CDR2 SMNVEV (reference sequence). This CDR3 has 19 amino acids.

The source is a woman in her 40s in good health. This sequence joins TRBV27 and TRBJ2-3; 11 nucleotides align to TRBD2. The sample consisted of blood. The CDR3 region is CASSPTGLAGRLGTDTQYF. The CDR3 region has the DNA TGTGCCAGCAGCCCTACCGGACTAGCGGGCCGACTGGGCACAGATACGCAGTATTTT.